The rows below give T cell receptor beta chains drawn from one sample of a study of T cells after yellow fever vaccination. TCRdb redid the calling of the 5' RACE reads with MiXCR, one entry per CDR3 protein. The repertoire holds about 58,000 distinct CDR3 sequences, roughly 7.4% seen once, with around 38% in the top ten. The sequences come from CD8+ T cells sorted from PBMCs, collected on the day of the first yellow fever vaccination. The receptors derive from a man younger than 30 who received the YFV17D yellow fever vaccine. CDR3s include the opening cysteine and the closing phenylalanine or tryptophan. D genes are given only for firm matches. Clone size appears in some rows only: once, few, many, or a class for an expanded clone.

j_call v_call clone_size d_call cdr3_aa cdr3_nt
TRBJ2-4 TRBV15 few TRBD2 CATSGLAGDIQYF TGTGCCACCAGCGGACTAGCGGGAGACATTCAGTACTTC
TRBJ1-6 TRBV7-8 . . CASSIGTGDNSPLHF TGTGCCAGCAGCATAGGTACAGGAGATAATTCACCCCTCCACTTT
TRBJ2-2 TRBV5-1 few TRBD1 CASSPGTDFGELFF TGCGCCAGCAGCCCCGGGACAGATTTTGGGGAGCTGTTTTTT
TRBJ2-5 TRBV6-5 few TRBD1 CASSYELGTEETQYF TGTGCCAGCAGTTACGAGCTCGGGACAGAAGAGACCCAGTACTTC
TRBJ1-1 TRBV6-2/TRBV6-3 . . CASTRGYTEAFF TGTGCCAGCACACGTGGGTACACTGAAGCTTTCTTT
TRBJ1-5 TRBV12-3/TRBV12-4 many . CASSPNGGRDQPQHF TGTGCCAGCAGCCCGAATGGGGGGCGTGATCAGCCCCAGCATTTT
TRBJ1-2 TRBV7-3 . . CASSPGGAEGYTF TGTGCCAGCAGCCCCGGCGGAGCAGAAGGCTACACCTTC
TRBJ2-3 TRBV12-3/TRBV12-4 . . CASRNRESSTDTQYF TGTGCCAGCCGCAATAGGGAATCTAGCACAGATACGCAGTATTTT
TRBJ1-1 TRBV5-6 few . CASSLGDTEAFF TGTGCCAGCAGCTTGGGCGACACTGAAGCTTTCTTT
TRBJ2-1 TRBV6-2/TRBV6-3 few . CASSRAPVALYNEQFF TGTGCCAGCAGCCGCGCCCCGGTGGCCCTCTACAATGAGCAGTTCTTC
TRBJ2-5 TRBV6-5 . TRBD2 CASSYPGTGEPGLAGSYF TGTGCCAGCAGTTACCCCGGGACAGGCGAGCCGGGACTAGCGGGATCGTACTTC
TRBJ2-1 TRBV28 . . CASSPEQLAYNEQFF TGTGCCAGCAGTCCAGAGCAGCTGGCCTACAATGAGCAGTTCTTC
TRBJ2-7 TRBV12-3/TRBV12-4 many TRBD1 CASSPQGVEQYF TGTGCCAGCAGTCCACAGGGGGTCGAGCAGTACTTC
TRBJ1-5 TRBV19 few . CASNDGGLPEPQHF TGTGCCAGTAATGATGGAGGCCTCCCTGAGCCCCAGCATTTT
TRBJ1-1 TRBV5-1 . . CASSPRASIGVNTEAFF TGCGCCAGCAGCCCCCGGGCCAGTATCGGAGTGAACACTGAAGCTTTCTTT
TRBJ1-1 TRBV6-1 many . CASWTERPEAFF TGTGCCAGCTGGACGGAACGGCCTGAAGCTTTCTTT
TRBJ1-1 TRBV4-3 few TRBD1 CASSPGTGRMNTEAFF TGCGCCAGCAGCCCAGGGACAGGGCGAATGAACACTGAAGCTTTCTTT
TRBJ1-5 TRBV6-5 many . CASSLRVQGGQPQHF TGTGCCAGCAGTTTACGAGTGCAGGGAGGACAGCCCCAGCATTTT
TRBJ2-1 TRBV7-2 few TRBD2 CASSSLGGTIDEQFF TGTGCCAGCAGCTCCCTGGGGGGGACCATCGATGAGCAGTTCTTC
TRBJ1-5 TRBV4-3 few . CASSPYPATQPQHF TGCGCCAGCAGCCCCTACCCTGCTACTCAGCCCCAGCATTTT
TRBJ2-4 TRBV7-2 many . CASSSLQLFSDIQYF TGTGCCAGCAGCTCACTACAGCTTTTTTCGGACATTCAGTACTTC
TRBJ1-1 TRBV6-1 many TRBD1 CASTFQPGGPEAFF TGTGCCAGCACATTCCAACCAGGGGGGCCTGAAGCTTTCTTT
TRBJ2-3 TRBV9 few . CASSVVGESTDTQYF TGTGCCAGCAGCGTAGTCGGTGAGAGCACAGATACGCAGTATTTT
TRBJ2-7 TRBV4-1 many TRBD1 CASSQVGQGSVYEQYF TGCGCCAGCAGCCAAGTGGGACAGGGGAGTGTTTACGAGCAGTACTTC
TRBJ2-5 TRBV11-2 few . CASSLLVTDAETQYF TGTGCCAGCAGCTTATTGGTGACTGACGCAGAGACCCAGTACTTC
TRBJ1-2 TRBV5-1 many . CASSLAQVGPNYGYTF TGCGCCAGCAGCTTGGCCCAGGTAGGGCCCAACTATGGCTACACCTTC
TRBJ2-1 TRBV23-1 many . CARPGGRFCNEQFF TGCGCCAGGCCCGGGGGTCGGTTTTGCAATGAGCAGTTCTTC
TRBJ2-5 TRBV4-1 many TRBD1 CASSQVGGDRGPPTQYF TGCGCCAGCAGCCAAGTAGGCGGAGACAGGGGGCCGCCGACCCAGTACTTC
TRBJ1-1 TRBV15 few . CATSPRELHLNTEAFF TGTGCCACCAGCCCTCGGGAACTTCATCTGAACACTGAAGCTTTCTTT
TRBJ2-2 TRBV5-6 few . CASSLASNTGELFF TGTGCCAGCAGCTTGGCCTCAAACACCGGGGAGCTGTTTTTT
TRBJ2-1 TRBV9 many TRBD2 CASSAGLAGMYNEQFF TGTGCCAGCAGCGCGGGGCTAGCGGGGATGTACAATGAGCAGTTCTTC
TRBJ1-2 TRBV5-1 many . CASSLSQGGKNYGYTF TGCGCCAGCAGCTTGAGTCAGGGAGGCAAAAACTATGGCTACACCTTC
TRBJ1-2 TRBV25-1 . . CASSGRTNYGYTF TGTGCCAGCAGTGGACGGACTAACTATGGCTACACCTTC
TRBJ2-7 TRBV10-3 many TRBD2 CAISLTSGPSYEQYF TGTGCCATCAGCTTGACTAGCGGTCCTTCCTACGAGCAGTACTTC
TRBJ2-7 TRBV6-2/TRBV6-3 few . CASNPSKGVAGEQYF TGTGCCAGCAATCCCTCCAAGGGCGTCGCGGGCGAGCAGTACTTC
TRBJ2-7 TRBV5-1 few TRBD1 CASSLEGQGSPYEQYF TGCGCCAGCAGCTTGGAGGGACAGGGGTCCCCCTACGAGCAGTACTTC
TRBJ2-3 TRBV2 few . CAFYPGDTQYF TGTGCCTTTTACCCGGGGGATACGCAGTATTTT
TRBJ1-1 TRBV5-1 few . CASSLRGMNTEAFF TGCGCCAGCAGCTTAAGGGGGATGAACACTGAAGCTTTCTTT
TRBJ1-1 TRBV27 many TRBD1 CATSRGQRTEAFF TGTGCCACTTCACGGGGACAGAGAACTGAAGCTTTCTTT
TRBJ2-3 TRBV6-5 few . CASSTLADTQYF TGTGCCAGCAGTACCTTGGCAGATACGCAGTATTTT
TRBJ2-1 TRBV29-1 . . CSVQTPRTEQFF TGCAGCGTCCAAACCCCTCGCACTGAGCAGTTCTTC
TRBJ2-2 TRBV6-2/TRBV6-3 . . CASKWANTGELFF TGTGCCAGCAAATGGGCGAACACCGGGGAGCTGTTTTTT
TRBJ2-4 TRBV27 . . CASSLSVGAKNIQYF TGTGCCAGCAGTTTATCGGTTGGGGCCAAAAACATTCAGTACTTC
TRBJ2-7 TRBV7-9 few TRBD1 CASSSGQGLYEQYF TGTGCCAGCAGCTCTGGACAGGGGCTTTACGAGCAGTACTTC
TRBJ2-3 TRBV4-1 many TRBD2 CASSQGTSGGVLDTQYF TGCGCCAGCAGCCAAGGGACTAGCGGGGGAGTTTTAGATACGCAGTATTTT
TRBJ2-5 TRBV7-9 . . CASSSLAGYKETQYF TGTGCCAGCAGCTCTTTGGCGGGGTACAAAGAGACCCAGTACTTC